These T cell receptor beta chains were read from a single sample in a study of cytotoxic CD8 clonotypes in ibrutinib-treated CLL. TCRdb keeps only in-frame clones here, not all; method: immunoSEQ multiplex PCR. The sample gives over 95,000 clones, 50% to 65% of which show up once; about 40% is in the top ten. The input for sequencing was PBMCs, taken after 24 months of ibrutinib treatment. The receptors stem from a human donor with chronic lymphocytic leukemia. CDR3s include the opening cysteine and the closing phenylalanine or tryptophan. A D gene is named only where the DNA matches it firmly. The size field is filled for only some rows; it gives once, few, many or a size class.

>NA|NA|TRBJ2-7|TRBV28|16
CASSFLRGRYEYEQYF
TGTGCCAGCAGTTTTCTGAGGGGCCGGTACGAGTACGAGCAGTACTTC
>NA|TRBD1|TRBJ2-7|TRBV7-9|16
CASSVGLGQGDGEQYF
TGTGCCAGCAGCGTAGGCCTTGGACAGGGGGACGGTGAGCAGTACTTC
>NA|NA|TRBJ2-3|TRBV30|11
CAWSLGDTQYF
TGTGCCTGGAGTTTGGGTGATACGCAGTATTTT
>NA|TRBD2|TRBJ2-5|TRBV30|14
CAWSGVAGQETQYF
TGTGCCTGGAGCGGCGTAGCGGGGCAAGAGACCCAGTACTTC
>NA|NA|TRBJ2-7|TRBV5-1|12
CAPNHSPSEQYF
TGCGCCCCCAACCACAGCCCCTCCGAGCAGTACTTC
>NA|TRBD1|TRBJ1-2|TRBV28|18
CASKRTSPGTGVLGGYTF
TGTGCCAGCAAACGAACCTCCCCCGGGACAGGGGTATTGGGTGGCTACACCTTC
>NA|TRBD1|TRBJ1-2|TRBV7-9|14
CASSWGQGAYGYTF
TGTGCCAGCAGCTGGGGACAGGGGGCCTACGGCTACACCTTC
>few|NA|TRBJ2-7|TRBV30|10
CVMGGGEQYF
TGTGTTATGGGAGGCGGCGAGCAGTACTTC
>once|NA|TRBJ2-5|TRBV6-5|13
CASSYEGLDLPYF
TGTGCCAGCAGTTACGAGGGGCTGGATTTGCCGTACTTC
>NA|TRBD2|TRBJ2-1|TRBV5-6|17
CASSLARLAGGNNEQFF
TGTGCCAGCAGCTTGGCGAGACTAGCGGGGGGGAACAATGAGCAGTTCTTC
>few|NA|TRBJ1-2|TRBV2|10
CASRGGGYTF
TGTGCCAGCAGGGGTGGAGGCTACACCTTC
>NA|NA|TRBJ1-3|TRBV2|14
CASGGEGGTATIYF
TGTGCCTCGGGGGGTGAAGGGGGAACCGCCACCATATATTTT
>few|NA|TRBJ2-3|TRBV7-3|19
CASSLKASGTGEKTDTQYF
TGTGCCAGCAGCTTAAAAGCCTCGGGTACGGGGGAGAAGACAGATACGCAGTATTTT
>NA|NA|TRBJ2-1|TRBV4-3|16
CASSRTYMVSYNEQFF
TGCGCCAGCAGCCGTACGTATATGGTCTCCTACAATGAGCAGTTCTTC
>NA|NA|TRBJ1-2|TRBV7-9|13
CASSLMGDYGYTF
TGTGCCAGCAGCTTGATGGGTGACTATGGCTACACCTTC
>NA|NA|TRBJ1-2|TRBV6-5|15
CASTDTPTGSQGYTF
TGTGCCAGCACCGATACCCCGACAGGATCTCAAGGCTACACCTTC
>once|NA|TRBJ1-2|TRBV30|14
CAWRRTVRGYGYTF
TGTGCCTGGAGAAGGACAGTTAGGGGGTATGGCTACACCTTC
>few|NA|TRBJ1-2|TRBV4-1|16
CASSQLGRKMNYGYTF
TGCGCCAGCAGCCAGCTTGGACGGAAAATGAACTATGGCTACACCTTC
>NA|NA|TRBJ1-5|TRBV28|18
CASSLNPQVPGHYRPQHF
TGTGCCAGCAGCCTAAATCCCCAGGTTCCGGGGCACTATCGGCCCCAGCATTTT
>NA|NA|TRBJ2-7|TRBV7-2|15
CASSLALQGGYEQYF
TGTGCCAGCAGCTTAGCGCTGCAGGGCGGGTACGAGCAGTACTTC
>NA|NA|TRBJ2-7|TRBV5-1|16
CASSFGSSDSYYEQYF
TGCGCCAGCAGCTTCGGTTCCTCCGACAGTTATTACGAGCAGTACTTC
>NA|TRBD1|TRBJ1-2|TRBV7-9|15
CASSFRSDRAGGYTF
TGTGCCAGCAGCTTCCGGTCTGACAGGGCAGGAGGCTACACCTTC
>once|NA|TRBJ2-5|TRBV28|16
CASSLVLQGAQETQYF
TGTGCCAGCAGCCTCGTTCTACAGGGAGCCCAAGAGACCCAGTACTTC
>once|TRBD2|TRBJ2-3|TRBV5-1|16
CASSGAGGPGTDTQYF
TGCGCCAGCAGCGGAGCGGGGGGGCCTGGGACAGATACGCAGTATTTT
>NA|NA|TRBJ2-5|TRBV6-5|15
CASSKTKIPGKTQYF
TGTGCCAGCAGTAAGACCAAAATTCCCGGGAAGACCCAGTACTTC
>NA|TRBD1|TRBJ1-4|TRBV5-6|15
CASSFQGAEYEKLFF
TGTGCCAGCAGCTTCCAGGGGGCGGAATATGAAAAACTGTTTTTT
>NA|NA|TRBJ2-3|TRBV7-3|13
CASSLMLAGAQYF
TGTGCCAGCAGCTTAATGCTTGCTGGGGCGCAGTATTTT
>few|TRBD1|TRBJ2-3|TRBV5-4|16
CASTLPGTGLSDTQYF
TGTGCCAGCACCCTGCCTGGGACAGGCCTTTCAGATACGCAGTATTTT
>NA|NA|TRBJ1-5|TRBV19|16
CASSIEGGYSNQPQHF
TGTGCCAGTAGTATAGAGGGGGGATATAGCAATCAGCCCCAGCATTTT
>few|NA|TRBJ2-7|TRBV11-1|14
CASSLGTVTYEQYF
TGTGCCAGCAGCTTAGGTACAGTGACCTACGAGCAGTACTTC
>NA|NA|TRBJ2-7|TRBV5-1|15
CASSFWGGSSYEQYF
TGCGCCAGCAGCTTTTGGGGCGGGTCCTCCTACGAGCAGTACTTC
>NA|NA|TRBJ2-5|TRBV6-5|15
CASSYGRDISETQYF
TGTGCCAGCAGTTACGGCCGGGACATTTCGGAGACCCAGTACTTC
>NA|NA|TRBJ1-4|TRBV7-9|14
CASSPDSFSSKLFF
TGTGCCAGCAGCCCCGACAGTTTCAGCAGTAAACTGTTTTTT
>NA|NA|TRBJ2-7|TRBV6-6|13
CASTPRGAYEQYF
TGTGCCAGCACCCCCAGGGGGGCATACGAGCAGTACTTC
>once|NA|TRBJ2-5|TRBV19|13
CASSAGVVETQYF
TGTGCCAGTAGTGCAGGGGTGGTAGAGACCCAGTACTTC
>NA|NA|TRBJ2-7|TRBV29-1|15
CSVDTPGPQGYEQYF
TGCAGCGTTGATACTCCGGGGCCACAGGGCTACGAGCAGTACTTC
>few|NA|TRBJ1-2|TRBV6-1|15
CASSRGGVEVHGYTF
TGTGCCAGCAGCCGCGGGGGGGTAGAAGTTCATGGCTACACCTTC
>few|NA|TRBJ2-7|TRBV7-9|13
CASSAGPIYEQYF
TGTGCCAGCAGCGCGGGGCCCATCTACGAGCAGTACTTC
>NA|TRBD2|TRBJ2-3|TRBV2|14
CASRSGGGTDTQYF
TGTGCCAGCAGATCGGGGGGAGGGACAGATACGCAGTATTTT
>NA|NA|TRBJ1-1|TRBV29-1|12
CSVAAGAAEAFF
TGCAGCGTTGCAGCGGGGGCTGCTGAAGCTTTCTTT
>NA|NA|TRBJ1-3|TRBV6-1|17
CASSERDTRVSGNTIYF
TGTGCCAGCAGTGAACGAGATACCAGAGTGTCGGGAAACACCATATATTTT
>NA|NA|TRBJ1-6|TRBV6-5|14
CASTQRTGNSPLHF
TGTGCCAGCACCCAAAGAACGGGTAATTCACCCCTCCACTTT